The 2 T cell receptor beta chains listed next were all sequenced from one sample in a study of T cells in Graves' hyperthyroidism and ophthalmopathy. What was amplified from RNA transcripts were TCR beta CDR3 regions. HTBI primers were used for first-round RT-PCR of the TCR CDR3. TCRdb independently ran MiXCR on the multiplex PCR reads; one entry per CDR3 protein. Of 95,000 to 100,000 distinct CDR3 sequences in the sample, under 65% are singletons; the top ten hold 25% to 30%. The sequenced material came from blood. Receptors were obtained from a woman in her thirties or forties with Graves' hyperthyroidism.

This clonotype was picked up one time. The junction does not match germline at one end; this may be a read error. The chain couples TRBV2 to TRBJ2-6; D may be TRBD1 (6 bases). The CDR3 consists of 20 residues. Germline V lookup: CDR1 SNHLY, CDR2 FYNNEI. The CDR3 loop is CASSEKALQQGSSGANILTF. In nucleotides, the CDR3 is TGTGCCAGCAGTGAGAAAGCCCTCCAACAGGGATCATCTGGAGCCAACATCCTGACTTTC.

This clonotype came up many times. The rearrangement uses TRBV5-1 and TRBJ2-7; D is perhaps TRBD2 (5 bases). Germline V CDR1 and CDR2: SGHRS, YFSETQ. Deletions cut 5 bases from V and 0 bases from J, with 15 bases between. The CDR3 extends over 15 amino acids. CDR3 coding DNA: TGCGCCAGCAGGAGGGTTACAGAAAGCTCCTACGAGCAGTACTTC. Its translation is CASRRVTESSYEQYF.